These 26 T cell receptor beta chains were sequenced from one sample in a study of blood T cell repertoires in COVID-19. This table comes from immunoSEQ multiplex PCR, and its TCRdb copy is limited to in-frame clones, with some not included. The sample has under 200,000 clones, approximately 86% seen once. Sequencing was done on a sample of peripheral blood. The source of these receptors is a man aged 45 to 65 with active or convalescent COVID-19.

The gene calls are TRBV19 and TRBJ2-7, with 7 positions matching TRBD1. The germline CDR1 and CDR2 sequences are LNHDA and SQIVND (reference sequence). This CDR3 is built from 13 residues. The J segment lost 3 bases and the V segment lost 4 bases, leaving 3 bases of the junction unmatched. The CDR3 region has the DNA TGTGCCAGTAGTAGACAGGGATACTACGAGCAGTACTTC. Its protein is CASSRQGYYEQYF.

The chain employs TRBV6-2 or TRBV6-3 and TRBJ1-5; 8 bases align to TRBD1. This CDR3 contains 17 residues. Germline loops: CDR1 MNHEY, CDR2 SVGEGT. Trimming cost V 2 bases and J 4 bases; bases outside gene matches: 10. The chain's CDR3 is CASSYESGGAGNQPQHF. CDR3 nucleotides: TGTGCCAGCAGTTACGAGTCAGGGGGCGCGGGAAATCAGCCCCAGCATTTT.

This clone is a singleton in its sample. The chain carries TRBV25-1 and TRBJ1-1, with TRBD1 identical over 7 bases. CDR3 length equals 14 residues. From germline, CDR1 is MGHDK and CDR2 SYGVNS. Germline trimming cut 8 bases from V and 2 bases from J; bases unmatched to any gene: 8. The CDR3 loop is CASELTGTNTEAFF. The DNA of the CDR3 is TGTGCCAGCGAATTGACAGGGACTAACACTGAAGCTTTCTTT.

The chain joins TRBV4-2 to TRBJ2-1; D is possibly TRBD2 (5 bases). The length of the CDR3 is 16 residues. V shed 0 bases and J shed 4 bases, with 13 bases lying between them. CDR1 is LGHNA and CDR2 is YNFKEQ in the germline V gene. Here the CDR3 DNA reads TGTGCCAGCAGCCAAGATGGGCTAGCCAATTACAATGAGCAGTTCTTC. This translates into CASSQDGLANYNEQFF.

The genes are TRBV2 and TRBJ2-2, with 8 bases identical to TRBD2. Trimming took 6 bases from V and 7 from J; bases not matched to a gene: 13. The CDR3 is made up of 16 amino acids. Germline V gives CDR1 SNHLY, CDR2 FYNNEI. The DNA of the CDR3 is TGTGCCAGCAGCCCAACCACGAGCGGGAGAGGCGGGGAGCTGTTTTTT. This gives the protein CASSPTTSGRGGELFF. Full variable domain (outside the CDR3, taken from reference TRBV2 and TRBJ2-2): EPEVTQTPSHQVTQMGQEVILRCVPISNHLYFYWYRQILGQKVEFLVSFYNNEISEKSEIFDDQFSVERPDGSNFTLKIRSTKLEDSAMYFCASSPTTSGRGGELFFGEGSRLTVL.

The chain is built from TRBV7-9 and TRBJ2-2; D ambiguous. Per germline, CDR1 SEHNR and CDR2 FQNEAQ (reference sequence). The ends were cut back, 3 bases at V and 6 bases at J, with 2 bases in the middle. The length of the CDR3 is 11 residues. The CDR3 nucleotides are TGTGCCAGCAGCTTCGCCGGGGAGCTGTTTTTT. This sequence encodes CASSFAGELFF.

This clone is a singleton in its sample. The chain recombines TRBV4-3 with TRBJ2-7; TRBD1 matches at 9 bases. Germline assignment: CDR1 LGHNA and CDR2 YSLEER. V shed 3 bases, J shed 5 bases, and the junction held 5 bases outside the gene matches. CDR3 length: 14 amino acids. CDR3: CASSQMDRGHEQYF. DNA of the CDR3: TGCGCCAGCAGCCAGATGGACAGGGGCCACGAGCAGTACTTC.

DNA of the CDR3: TGTGCCAGCAGACAGGGGGCTAACTATGGCTACACCTTC. Protein sequence: CASRQGANYGYTF. J is TRBJ1-2 and V is TRBV12-3 or TRBV12-4; 8 nucleotides agree with TRBD1. After removal of 6 bases from V and 0 bases from J, the junction contained 0 bases not matched to a gene. The CDR3 consists of 13 residues.

The chain employs TRBV9 and TRBJ2-5; 11 bases match TRBD2. Losses at the gene ends were 2 bases for V and 4 bases for J; bases not matched to a gene: 4. CDR1 SGDLS and CDR2 YYNGEE come from the germline V gene. The CDR3 consists of 15 residues. The DNA for the CDR3 is TGTGCCAGCAGCGTTAGCGGGAGGGCCGCAGAGACCCAGTACTTC. Translated: CASSVSGRAAETQYF.

The rearrangement uses TRBV10-3 and TRBJ2-7, with D possibly being TRBD1 (5 bases). This CDR3 is 14 amino acids long. V lost 10 bases and J 1 base, leaving 17 bases between the germline ends. Germline V gene lookup returns CDR1 ENHRY and CDR2 SYGVKD. This CDR3 reads CASRPGRQSYEQYF. The CDR3 coding sequence is TGTGCCAGCCGCCCCGGTAGACAGTCCTACGAGCAGTACTTC.

The rearrangement links TRBV13 to TRBJ2-1; 7 bases agree with TRBD1. This CDR3 is built from 14 residues. Trimming took 0 bases from V and 4 from J; bases not matched to a gene: 0. Germline lookup yields CDR1 PRHDT and CDR2 FYEKMQ (reference sequence). This chain's CDR3 is CASSLGTGYNEQFF. CDR3 sequence (DNA): TGTGCCAGCAGCTTAGGGACAGGGTACAATGAGCAGTTCTTC.

The V and J genes are TRBV12-3 or TRBV12-4 and TRBJ1-1, with a weak D call TRBD1 (5 bases). This CDR3 spans 12 amino acids. Deletions cut 8 bases from V and 5 bases from J, with 12 bases between. The CDR3 DNA reads TGTGCCAGCGGGTGGGGGGGGACTGAAGCTTTCTTT. It encodes CASGWGGTEAFF.

The V gene is TRBV2, the J gene TRBJ1-2; 8 bases line up with TRBD1. Germline V gene data show CDR1 as SNHLY and CDR2 as FYNNEI. The CDR3 spans 13 residues. V lost 2 bases, J lost 8 bases, and 4 bases stayed unmatched. The chain's CDR3 is CASSEQGAGGYTF. CDR3 bases: TGTGCCAGCAGTGAACAGGGGGCGGGAGGCTACACCTTC.

The gene calls are TRBV6-5 and TRBJ2-5, with D possibly matching TRBD1 (6 bases). With 7 bases removed from V and 2 bases from J, the gap between germline ends came to 11 bases. Germline loops: CDR1 MNHEY, CDR2 SVGAGI. CDR3 size: 13 residues. Here the CDR3 reads CASNRVEQETQYF. CDR3 DNA: TGTGCCAGCAACAGGGTTGAACAAGAGACCCAGTACTTC.

The chain links TRBV11-3 to TRBJ1-1; 7 bases map to TRBD1. CDR1 SGHNT and CDR2 YENEEA come from the germline V gene. The CDR3 contains 15 residues. V gave up 1 base and J gave up 3 bases; unmatched junction bases: 5. CDR3 DNA: TGTGCCAGCAGCTTAGGACAGGGTGGGGACACTGAAGCTTTCTTT. Amino acid sequence: CASSLGQGGDTEAFF.

The J gene is TRBJ1-4, the V gene TRBV7-9; maybe TRBD1 (5 bases). Germline V CDR1 and CDR2: SEHNR, FQNEAQ (reference sequence). V was cut by 5 bases and J by 5 bases, with 12 bases left in between. This CDR3 is 14 amino acids long. The CDR3 DNA is TGTGCCAGCAGCCCCGGACACAAAAATGAAAAACTGTTTTTT. This encodes CASSPGHKNEKLFF. The whole variable domain, filled in from reference TRBV7-9 and TRBJ1-4, reads DTGVSQNPRHKITKRGQNVTFRCDPISEHNRLYWYRQTLGQGPEFLTYFQNEAQLEKSRLLSDRFSAERPKGSFSTLEIQRTEQGDSAMYLCASSPGHKNEKLFFGSGTQLSVL.

The CDR3 DNA is TGTGCCTGGAGTACCCTAAACTCCTACGAGCAGTACTTC. Encoded protein: CAWSTLNSYEQYF. V and J are TRBV30 and TRBJ2-7; D is unclear. Germline-derived CDR1 and CDR2 are GTSNPN and SVGIG (reference sequence). The CDR3 is 13 residues long. Trimming stripped 2 bases from V and 0 bases from J, with 8 bases between.

The genes are TRBV7-2 and TRBJ2-7; D unclear. Trimming took 0 bases from V and 3 from J, leaving 9 bases between them. CDR3 length: 14 residues. Per the germline V gene, CDR1 is SGHTA and CDR2 is FQGNSA. The CDR3 sequence: CASSLAPEYYEQYF. The CDR3 coding sequence is TGTGCCAGCAGCTTAGCCCCAGAATACTACGAGCAGTACTTC.

The rearrangement links TRBV7-2 to TRBJ2-3; 7 nucleotides line up with TRBD2. J was trimmed by 3 bases and V by 5 bases; bases with no gene match: 8. Germline V gene sequence: CDR1 SGHTA, CDR2 FQGNSA. The CDR3 contains 15 residues. CDR3: CASSVASGGTDTQYF. DNA of the CDR3: TGTGCCAGCAGCGTCGCTAGCGGCGGGACAGATACGCAGTATTTT.

The gene calls are TRBV7-9 and TRBJ2-5; the match to TRBD2 covers 9 bases. Germline CDR1 SEHNR, CDR2 FQNEAQ (reference sequence). Trimming at V came to 3 bases and at J to 4 bases, leaving 9 bases not matched to a gene. The CDR3 is 16 residues long. Here the CDR3 DNA reads TGTGCCAGCAGCTTCTTTAGCGGGAGTTGGGGAGAGACCCAGTACTTC. Residues: CASSFFSGSWGETQYF.

This clone was found once. The rearrangement uses TRBV2 and TRBJ1-2; 8 positions agree with TRBD1. This CDR3 has 15 residues. Unmatched junction bases numbered 11, after V lost 3 bases and J lost 8 bases. Per the germline V gene, CDR1 is SNHLY and CDR2 is FYNNEI. The CDR3 here is CASSESIGTGGGYTF. CDR3 DNA sequence: TGTGCCAGCAGTGAGTCGATCGGGACAGGCGGCGGCTACACCTTC.

The chain joins TRBV10-3 to TRBJ1-1; weak D call: TRBD1 (5 bases). Germline V gene data show CDR1 as ENHRY and CDR2 as SYGVKD. The CDR3 is made up of 15 amino acids. Between the trimmed V and J ends, which lost 2 bases and 1 base, there was a span of 11 bases. The CDR3 region is CAISEPSDRNTEAFF. The DNA for the CDR3 is TGTGCCATCAGTGAGCCGTCTGACAGGAACACTGAAGCTTTCTTT.

This chain uses TRBV11-2 with TRBJ2-1, with D possibly TRBD1 on 5 matching bases. Trimming removed 1 base from V and 3 bases from J, with 7 bases in between. This CDR3 is 14 amino acids long. Germline V gives CDR1 SGHAT, CDR2 FQNNGV. CDR3 sequence: CASSLAGIYNEQFF. The CDR3 bases are TGTGCCAGCAGCTTAGCAGGGATCTACAATGAGCAGTTCTTC.

The V gene is TRBV6-1, the J gene TRBJ1-5; D is uncertain. Germline V gene data show CDR1 as MNHNS and CDR2 as SASEGT. The germline V and J ends were trimmed by 0 bases and 0 bases, with 6 bases remaining between them. The CDR3 totals 15 residues. The CDR3 is CASSEAPGSNQPQHF. CDR3 DNA sequence: TGTGCCAGCAGTGAAGCGCCAGGTAGCAATCAGCCCCAGCATTTT.

The chain combines TRBV12-3 or TRBV12-4 with TRBJ1-1; 9 bases map to TRBD1. Trimming cost V 3 bases and J 8 bases; bases outside gene matches: 1. The length of the CDR3 is 12 residues. In nucleotides, the CDR3 is TGTGCCAGCAGTTTCACAGGGGGCGAAGCTTTCTTT. This encodes CASSFTGGEAFF.

The J gene is TRBJ2-5, the V gene TRBV6-2 or TRBV6-3; TRBD2 matches 8 bases. V lost 4 bases, J lost 5 bases, and 15 bases stayed unmatched. Germline V gene data show CDR1 as MNHEY and CDR2 as SVGEGT. The CDR3 extends over 17 amino acids. This chain's CDR3 is CASSFTPGLETWETQYF. CDR3 DNA: TGTGCCAGCAGTTTCACCCCGGGACTAGAAACCTGGGAGACCCAGTACTTC.